One and the same sample provided the 9 T cell receptor beta chains below, sequenced in a study of CXCR3-negative and CXCR3-positive naive CD8 T cells. The TRB libraries of cDNA were built by UMI-labeled 5' RACE. TCRdb re-called the 5' RACE reads; every CDR3 protein appears as one record, without DNA. Its clone listing holds about 48,000 distinct CDR3 sequences. The sequenced sample was memory CD8+ T cells from blood. These receptors were collected from a human donor in good health. Some clones in this sample may be carry-over from other donors' samples.

The CDR3 region is CASSQDRGTQYNEQFF. This sequence joins TRBV4-3 and TRBJ2-1; without DNA, the TCRdb call of TRBD2 cannot be checked. The CDR3 loop spans 16 amino acids. Germline CDR1 is LGHNA and CDR2 is YSLEER.

The chain carries TRBV27 and TRBJ1-6; absent DNA, TCRdb's TRBD1 call cannot be checked. The CDR3 runs 18 residues. Looked up from germline, CDR1 is MNHEY and CDR2 is SMNVEV (reference sequence). Here the CDR3 reads CASSSSNRDEPYNSPLQF.

V gene TRBV29-1 combines with J gene TRBJ2-1; the TCRdb call, TRBD2, lacks DNA for checking. Germline V gene sequence: CDR1 SQVTM, CDR2 ANQGSEA. The CDR3 has 13 residues. CDR3 sequence: CSVDRGVFNEQFF.

The rearrangement joins TRBV4-3 to TRBJ1-6. Germline assignment: CDR1 LGHNA and CDR2 YSLEER. The CDR3 spans 19 residues. Here the CDR3 reads CASSQVLDSPSSYNSPLHF.

This rearrangement joins TRBV28 to TRBJ2-5; no DNA is available, so the TRBD1 call from TCRdb remains unchecked. CDR3 length equals 16 residues. Germline V gene lookup returns CDR1 MDHEN and CDR2 SYDVKM. This chain's CDR3 is CASSFPGPSYQETQYF.

This chain connects TRBV9 to TRBJ2-1; TCRdb lists TRBD2, though no DNA is available to test this call. The CDR3 has 15 amino acids. Germline CDR1 is SGDLS and CDR2 is YYNGEE. CDR3 sequence: CASSVVEEGLDEQFF.

The rearrangement links TRBV20-1 to TRBJ1-1; absent DNA, TCRdb's TRBD1 call cannot be checked. The CDR3 is made up of 13 amino acids. CDR1 DFQATT and CDR2 SNEGSKA come from the germline V gene (reference sequence). CDR3 sequence reads: CSARDPGDPEAFF.

The rearrangement uses TRBV15 and TRBJ2-5; TCRdb's D call of TRBD1 is untestable without DNA. The CDR3 runs to 15 residues. Germline values: CDR1 LNHNV, CDR2 YYDKDF (reference sequence). The CDR3 is CATSSLTGGRETQYF.

The chain has TRBV29-1 and TRBJ2-3; the D call from TCRdb, TRBD1, cannot be confirmed without DNA. Germline V CDR1 and CDR2: SQVTM, ANQGSEA. This CDR3 comprises 16 residues. CDR3: CSVEGGTVHSTDTQYF.